The present entry profiles one T cell receptor beta chain with its context. This entry comes from a study of patients and donors after allogeneic stem cell transplantation. TCRdb reprocessed the RT-PCR reads via MiXCR and lists one record per CDR3 protein. The sample shows some 960,000 distinct CDR3 sequences, about 20% of them seen only once. The CDR3 has 12 amino acids. V lost 5 bases and J 7 bases, leaving 13 bases between the germline ends. Germline V lookup: CDR1 DFQATT, CDR2 SNEGSKA (reference sequence). The sequencing input was blood, either unsorted or a sorted T cell fraction (not recorded which). The TCR originated in a human donor who was either an allogeneic HSCT recipient or a stem cell or donor lymphocyte infusion donor (not recorded which). It is not recorded whose cells these are; they may come from a transplant donor. The chain has TRBV20-1 and TRBJ2-3; D may be TRBD1 (6 bases). This CDR3 is CSAHQGSNTQYF. As DNA, the CDR3 is TGCAGTGCTCACCAGGGGTCGAATACGCAGTATTTT.